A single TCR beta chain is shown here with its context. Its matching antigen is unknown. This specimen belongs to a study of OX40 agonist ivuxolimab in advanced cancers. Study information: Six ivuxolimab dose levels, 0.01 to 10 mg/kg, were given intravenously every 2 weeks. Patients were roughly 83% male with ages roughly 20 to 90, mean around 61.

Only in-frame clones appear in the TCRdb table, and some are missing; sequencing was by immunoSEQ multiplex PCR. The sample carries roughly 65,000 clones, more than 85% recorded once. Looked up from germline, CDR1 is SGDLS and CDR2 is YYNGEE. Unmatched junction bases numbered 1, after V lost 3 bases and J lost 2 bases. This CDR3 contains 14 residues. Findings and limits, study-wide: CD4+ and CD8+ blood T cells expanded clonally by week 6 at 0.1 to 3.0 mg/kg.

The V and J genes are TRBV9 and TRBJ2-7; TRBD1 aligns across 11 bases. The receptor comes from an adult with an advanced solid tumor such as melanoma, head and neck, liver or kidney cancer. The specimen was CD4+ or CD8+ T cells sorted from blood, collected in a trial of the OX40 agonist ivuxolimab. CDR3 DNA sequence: TGTGCCAGCAGCGCGGACAGGGGGCCCTACGAGCAGTACTTC. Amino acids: CASSADRGPYEQYF.